Listed here is a single TCR beta chain. The sample belongs to a study of blood T cell repertoires in COVID-19. Study details: From T cells, B-cell-depleted T cells, or PBMCs came the material, which was cDNA or gDNA.

Method: immunoSEQ multiplex PCR; TCRdb's copy keeps in-frame clones and lacks some. Of some 200,000 clones detected, approximately 82% appear once; the ten largest clones hold 6.5% to 7%. The CDR3 is 14 amino acids. The trim removed 2 bases at V and 5 bases at J, leaving 5 bases unmatched. Per the germline V gene, CDR1 is SGHNT and CDR2 is YYREEE (reference sequence). Specimen: peripheral blood. This receptor was taken from a human donor with acute or convalescent COVID-19. The donor label of this sample is uncertain. The chain is built from TRBV5-4 and TRBJ2-5; 8 bases agree with TRBD1. In nucleotides, the CDR3 is TGTGCCAGCAGCTTTCAGGGGGCAGTGGAGACCCAGTACTTC. The encoded protein is CASSFQGAVETQYF. The full variable domain, with the rest looked up from reference TRBV5-4 and TRBJ2-5, is ETGVTQSPTHLIKTRGQQVTLRCSSQSGHNTVSWYQQALGQGPQFIFQYYREEENGRGNFPPRFSGLQFPNYSSELNVNALELDDSALYLCASSFQGAVETQYFGPGTRLLVL.